This T cell receptor beta chain is drawn from a study of T cell clones after liver transplantation. Overall study context: Until 12-24 months post-transplant, subjects got standard immunosuppression and no induction. Blood was drawn pre-transplant, before withdrawal, and after full or failed withdrawal. Whole-study findings and limits: In two subjects, few donor cells limited the measurable donor-reactive repertoire.

The germline gives CDR1 WSHSY, CDR2 SAAADI. V lost 7 bases and J 6 bases, leaving 12 bases between the germline ends. The CDR3 covers 12 residues. About this clone itself: No antigen is known for it.

CD3+CD4+ and CD3+CD8+ cells were FACS-sorted from thawed unstimulated PBMCs. Clones were read by immunoSEQ multiplex PCR, and TCRdb kept only the in-frame ones, dropping some. The table includes over 45,000 clones, roughly 70% detected once. Sequencing was performed on CD4+ T cells from blood, taken 54 months after liver transplant. The chain combines TRBV10-2 with TRBJ1-1; D is perhaps TRBD1 (6 bases). This clonotype was sampled from a human patient who received a liver transplant. Part of the T cell pool may stem from the graft donor. CDR3 DNA sequence: TGCGCCAGCAATCACAGGGCAGCTGAAGCTTTCTTT. Translating gives CASNHRAAEAFF.